This T cell receptor beta chain appears in the sequencing data of a study of human T cells and chemical hapten exposure (dated by TCRdb to the early 2020s). Broadly, across the study: For sensitization, 2% DPC in acetone was applied to a 2 cm by 2 cm area of upper inner arm skin. Alopecia areata with under or over 50% scalp involvement, alopecia totalis and alopecia universalis were represented in the patient cohort, which was mostly female. Blood was sampled from patients pre-sensitization (week 0) and at 2, 6 and about 24 weeks after DPC sensitization. Peripheral blood TCR repertoire changes were tracked in vivo in alopecia patients during primary and secondary sensitization to the hapten diphenylcyclopropenone (DPC). The libraries were sequenced as a pool, and the TCR yield per sample differed mostly because of small variations in library volumes within the pool. Throughout the study period of 20 to 30 weeks, patients also received therapeutic DPC doses to the scalp every week. For TCR sequencing, blood came from twenty-nine alopecia patients at anywhere from one to four time points (pre-sensitization, 2, 6 and 24 weeks). Patch testing on the upper back used Finn chambers containing 0.01% DPC, with scoring done after 6 days according to International Contact Dermatitis Research Group standards. The paper's findings and limits, for the study overall: All patients had alopecia, a presumed autoimmune disease, so their immune response might differ from that of healthy individuals. The number of PT1 expanded TCRs positively correlated with patch test score, significant at thresholds 8, 16 and 32 but not 4. Repeated subsampling changed both the strength of the expansion versus patch-test correlation and the threshold at which the correlation became significant. DPC sensitization did not change the number of TCRs with a frequency above 1 in 1000, and there was no evidence of changes in global repertoire structure. Compared with pre-sensitization or healthy control sets, expanded TCRs formed significantly more large CDR3 similarity clusters, which is consistent with antigen-driven responses.

Receptor amplification or capture employed RACE. TCRdb names NextSeq 500 as the instrument used. During library preparation, unique molecular identifiers were attached to individual cDNA molecules so that TCRs could be counted in a quantitative, reproducible way. For every blood RNA sample, sequencing covered both the TCR alpha and TCR beta chains. Per the original workflow: Samples had a median of about 96,000 TCRs, with a range from 23,224 to 690,600. The Decombinator software suite was used to annotate V, J and CDR3 in the TCR reads. To make PS versus PT1 abundance plots, every sample was subsampled to the same number of TCRs (28,000). TCRs were defined as expanded if absent before sensitization and observed at least eight times at the 2-week time point. TCRdb's own reprocessing of the public reads used fastp at Q25 and MiXCR and kept productive beta chains. Rows with a matching CDR3 protein are joined into one entry that keeps the most common DNA and genes. The V and J calls follow TCRdb's processing rather than the paper's. The sample table holds 79,000 or so distinct CDR3 sequences, of which approximately 32% were seen once. The ten largest account for approximately 9.1% of the sample.

The CDR3 holds 15 amino acids from the cysteine to the phenylalanine. The kept DNA is CDR3 alone, 45 bases in frame from the first base. The V and J ends are trimmed by 6 bases and 2 bases, leaving 17 bases between them. The germline V gene (reference sequence) supplies CDR1 LNHDA and CDR2 SQIVND. The sample's time point, from its label and the paper: patch test 1, 2 weeks after DPC sensitization. Explained via the paper, the treatment or condition label denotes: therapeutic diphenylcyclopropenone sensitization with weekly scalp DPC. At every patch-test visit, the blood draw took place before the patch test was put on. To be eligible, patients had to be aged 18 to 70, diagnosed with alopecia and judged suitable for DPC therapy, while pregnant patients were excluded. Total RNA was isolated from unfractionated whole blood collected in Tempus Blood RNA tubes. Concerning this clonotype itself: There is no known antigen for this receptor. No much larger clonotype is one base removed from it; base qualities were not supplied.

Recombination connected TRBV19 to TRBJ2-7, and perhaps TRBD2 as D gene, on 7 matching bases. The specimen comprised whole blood, sampled in connection with sensitization to the hapten diphenylcyclopropenone (DPC). This receptor was identified in a man in his forties with alopecia areata. Some clones in this sample may be carry-over from other donors' samples. The CDR3 amino acid sequence is: CASSQGRDSAYEQYF. The sequenced DNA: TGTGCCAGTAGCCAGGGGAGGGATTCGGCCTACGAGCAGTACTTC.